This T cell receptor beta chain was observed in a study of T-cell reconstitution after alpha-beta-depleted transplantation in children. The germline V and J ends were trimmed by 3 bases and 0 bases, with 15 bases remaining between them. The CDR3 sequence is 17 residues long. CDR1 is KGHSH and CDR2 is LQKENI in the germline V gene. The TCRbeta library was prepared with unique molecular identifiers. MiXCR, applied by TCRdb to the PCR reads, yields one record per CDR3 protein. The sample contains about a million distinct CDR3 sequences, roughly 29% of which appear only once. The sequencing used PBMCs, mostly from graft donor cells, collected 360 days after TCRalphabeta/CD19-depleted stem cell transplant. This TCR came from a boy less than two years old who had a stem cell transplant for SCID, so the T cells may come from the graft donor. V is TRBV18 and J is TRBJ2-1, with D unclear. The CDR3 DNA reads as TGTGCCAGCTCACCGCGAACTGTATCCTTCTCCTACAATGAGCAGTTCTTC. Translation: CASSPRTVSFSYNEQFF. Supplemented by reference TRBV18 and TRBJ2-1, the full variable domain reads NAGVMQNPRHLVRRRGQEARLRCSPMKGHSHVYWYRQLPEEGLKFMVYLQKENIIDESGMPKERFSAEFPKEGPSILRIQQVVRGDSAAYFCASSPRTVSFSYNEQFFGPGTRLTVL.